The rows below give T cell receptor beta chains drawn from one sample of a study of CD8+CD57+ T cells in acquired aplastic anemia. TCRdb independently ran MiXCR on the reads; one entry per CDR3 protein. The repertoire includes under 250,000 distinct CDR3 sequences, around 43% of them detected once, and over 7.5% sits in the top ten. Input material: sorted CD4+, CD8+, or CD8+CD57+ T cells (not recorded which) from PBMCs. The receptors come from a human donor with aplastic anemia. The CDR3 runs from the conserved cysteine through the conserved F or W. The order of the fields is D gene, clone size, CDR3 length, V gene, J gene, CDR3 protein, CDR3 DNA. The D gene is left open where the match is weak. Some rows have no size entry. The others give once, few or many, or a class for an expanded clone.

-	-	16	TRBV10-3	TRBJ2-7	CAISDRLGGAGYEQYF	TGTGCCATCAGTGATAGACTAGGGGGCGCGGGTTACGAGCAGTACTTC
TRBD1	-	16	TRBV6-2/TRBV6-3	TRBJ1-4	CASSYSRGQGPEKLFF	TGTGCCAGCAGTTACTCTAGGGGACAGGGACCTGAAAAACTGTTTTTT
TRBD1	few	16	TRBV6-5	TRBJ2-1	CASSTAGTDSYNEQFF	TGTGCCAGCAGCACCGCCGGGACAGACTCCTACAATGAGCAGTTCTTC
TRBD1	many	13	TRBV6-6	TRBJ1-1	CASSSGQGTEAFF	TGTGCCAGCAGCTCCGGACAGGGCACTGAAGCTTTCTTT
-	-	17	TRBV4-2	TRBJ1-1	CASSDPTGPSRNTEAFF	TGTGCCAGCAGCGACCCGACAGGCCCATCGAGGAACACTGAAGCTTTCTTT
TRBD2	once	14	TRBV7-6	TRBJ2-5	CASSSGTRQETQYF	TGTGCCAGCAGCTCCGGGACTAGGCAAGAGACCCAGTACTTC
-	-	14	TRBV5-6	TRBJ1-2	CASSPLTAPYGYTF	TGTGCCAGCAGCCCACTCACAGCACCTTATGGCTACACCTTC
-	-	15	TRBV4-3	TRBJ2-7	CASSQEQGGRYEQYF	TGCGCCAGCAGCCAAGAACAGGGAGGACGCTACGAGCAGTACTTC
-	-	14	TRBV24-1	TRBJ2-2	CATSGSSGTGELFF	TGTGCCACCAGTGGAAGTTCAGGTACCGGGGAGCTGTTTTTT
-	many	11	TRBV7-9	TRBJ1-5	CASSLGSIQHF	TGTGCCAGCAGCTTAGGATCTATCCAGCATTTT
TRBD1	many	14	TRBV14	TRBJ2-7	CASSERTGNYEQYF	TGTGCCAGCAGCGAACGGACAGGAAACTACGAGCAGTACTTC
TRBD2	-	19	TRBV19	TRBJ2-1	CASSIRGGGSSGGYNEQFF	TGTGCCAGTAGTATAAGGGGAGGGGGGTCTAGCGGGGGCTACAATGAGCAGTTCTTC
-	many	15	TRBV4-3	TRBJ2-1	CASSQGSRGAREQFF	TGCGCCAGCAGCCAAGGAAGTAGGGGGGCAAGAGAGCAGTTCTTC
TRBD1	-	16	TRBV6-2/TRBV6-3	TRBJ2-7	CASTLFPGTASGEQYF	TGTGCCAGCACACTATTCCCCGGGACAGCCTCTGGCGAGCAGTACTTC
-	once	12	TRBV10-3	TRBJ1-2	CAISVSSGGYTF	TGTGCCATCAGTGTTAGTAGCGGGGGCTACACCTTC
-	once	15	TRBV7-9	TRBJ2-7	CASSLVFGNRYEQYF	TGTGCCAGCAGCCTAGTCTTCGGGAACCGATACGAGCAGTACTTC
-	-	13	TRBV11-2	TRBJ1-1	CASDSGANTEAFF	TGTGCCAGCGACAGTGGCGCCAACACTGAAGCTTTCTTT
TRBD2	many	15	TRBV4-1	TRBJ2-7	CASSQTGTSSYEQYF	TGCGCCAGCAGCCAAACCGGGACTAGCTCCTACGAGCAGTACTTC
-	-	19	TRBV6-2/TRBV6-3	TRBJ2-1	CASSYPGLAPPLDYNEQFF	TGTGCCAGCAGTTACCCGGGCCTAGCCCCCCCACTGGACTACAATGAGCAGTTCTTC
-	once	12	TRBV20-1	TRBJ1-1	CSAGTVNTEAFF	TGCAGCGCAGGGACGGTGAACACTGAAGCTTTCTTT
-	few	14	TRBV15	TRBJ2-4	CATSRDRGKNIQYF	TGTGCCACCAGCAGAGATCGGGGTAAAAACATTCAGTACTTC
TRBD2	-	15	TRBV7-2	TRBJ2-1	CASSLALADYNEQFF	TGTGCCAGCAGCTTAGCACTAGCGGACTACAATGAGCAGTTCTTC
-	many	14	TRBV6-4	TRBJ2-1	CASREDSSYNEQFF	TGTGCCAGCAGAGAGGACAGTTCCTACAATGAGCAGTTCTTC
TRBD1	-	16	TRBV2	TRBJ1-1	CASETGTGERNTEAFF	TGTGCCAGCGAAACCGGGACAGGGGAACGGAACACTGAAGCTTTCTTT
-	-	16	TRBV7-8	TRBJ2-5	CASSFSETRVGETQYF	TGTGCCAGCAGCTTTAGCGAGACTAGGGTGGGAGAGACCCAGTACTTC
-	-	14	TRBV7-9	TRBJ1-2	CASSPGITVYGYTF	TGTGCCAGCAGCCCGGGTATTACCGTCTATGGCTACACCTTC
TRBD2	-	15	TRBV29-1	TRBJ2-2	CSAQLAGGYGGELFF	TGCAGCGCTCAACTAGCGGGGGGGTATGGCGGGGAGCTGTTTTTT
-	many	15	TRBV20-1	TRBJ2-1	CSARILTRGDNEQFF	TGCAGTGCTAGAATCCTTACTAGAGGTGACAATGAGCAGTTCTTC
-	-	13	TRBV7-2	TRBJ2-7	CASSSGKGYEQYF	TGTGCCAGCAGCTCAGGGAAGGGGTACGAGCAGTACTTC
-	-	12	TRBV9	TRBJ2-6	CASSDGANVLTF	TGTGCCAGCAGCGACGGGGCCAACGTCCTGACTTTC
-	many	11	TRBV7-2	TRBJ1-2	CASLQNNGYTF	TGTGCCAGCTTACAGAACAATGGCTACACCTTC
-	many	11	TRBV25-1	TRBJ1-1	CAARGNTEAFF	TGTGCCGCCAGGGGGAACACTGAAGCTTTCTTT
TRBD1	many	14	TRBV9	TRBJ2-7	CASSLRQGSYEQYF	TGTGCCAGCAGCCTCCGACAGGGGTCCTACGAGCAGTACTTC
-	once	14	TRBV9	TRBJ2-5	CASSVGGGRETQYF	TGTGCCAGCAGCGTAGGGGGGGGGCGCGAGACCCAGTACTTC
-	many	15	TRBV7-2	TRBJ2-3	CASSRFGQYTDTQYF	TGTGCCAGCAGCCGCTTTGGACAGTACACAGATACGCAGTATTTT
-	-	20	TRBV7-2	TRBJ2-2	CASRTRDSRGGVVNTGELFF	TGTGCCAGCAGAACCCGGGACAGTAGGGGGGGTGTCGTGAACACCGGGGAGCTGTTTTTT
-	few	16	TRBV5-5	TRBJ1-1	CASSPDGARTRTEAFF	TGTGCCAGCAGCCCGGATGGGGCCAGAACAAGGACTGAAGCTTTCTTT
TRBD2	-	13	TRBV6-5	TRBJ2-7	CASRPSGSYEQYF	TGTGCCAGCAGACCTAGCGGATCCTACGAGCAGTACTTC
TRBD1	-	14	TRBV28	TRBJ1-4	CASSRDRAFEKLFF	TGTGCCAGCAGTAGGGACAGGGCATTTGAAAAACTGTTTTTT
TRBD1	-	15	TRBV2	TRBJ2-5	CASSGGTGMFVTQYF	TGTGCCAGCAGTGGAGGGACAGGGATGTTTGTGACCCAGTACTTC
TRBD1	-	15	TRBV20-1	TRBJ1-2	CSATPVPGGNYGYTF	TGCAGTGCTACCCCAGTACCAGGGGGGAACTATGGCTACACCTTC
-	once	13	TRBV7-9	TRBJ1-2	CASSLDGNYGHTF	TGCGCCAGCAGCTTGGACGGAAACTATGGCCACACCTTC
-	-	12	TRBV2	TRBJ2-1	CASTWEDNEQFF	TGTGCCAGCACCTGGGAGGACAATGAGCAGTTCTTC
TRBD1	many	13	TRBV6-4	TRBJ2-3	CASSRQGADTQYF	TGTGCCAGCAGTCGACAGGGTGCAGATACGCAGTATTTT
-	-	16	TRBV24-1	TRBJ2-2	CATSAIHSTTPKELFF	TGTGCCACCAGTGCTATCCACTCGACTACACCTAAGGAGCTGTTTTTT
TRBD1	-	16	TRBV7-2	TRBJ2-7	CASSPPGQGFSYEQYF	TGTGCCAGCAGTCCTCCCGGACAGGGGTTCTCCTACGAGCAGTACTTC
-	-	14	TRBV20-1	TRBJ1-2	CSARVVFGAYGYTF	TGCAGTGCTAGAGTAGTATTTGGGGCCTATGGCTACACCTTC
-	few	15	TRBV2	TRBJ2-7	CASRWDQVHPLEQYF	TGTGCCAGCAGGTGGGATCAGGTTCATCCTCTCGAGCAGTACTTC
-	few	15	TRBV19	TRBJ1-5	CASSIGVWGNQPQHF	TGTGCCAGTAGTATCGGGGTTTGGGGCAATCAGCCCCAGCATTTT
-	-	13	TRBV20-1	TRBJ2-1	CSARGGLNNEQFF	TGCAGTGCTAGAGGAGGGTTGAACAATGAGCAGTTCTTC
TRBD2	-	15	TRBV7-3	TRBJ2-1	CASSLALAGDSEQFF	TGTGCCAGCAGCTTAGCCCTAGCGGGAGATAGTGAGCAGTTCTTC